In this sample, the clone carrying this TCR beta chain turned up many times. Antigen specificity is unknown. This sample was included in a study of early T cells in non-severe SARS-CoV-2 infection. TCRdb redid the calling of the 5' RACE reads with MiXCR, one entry per CDR3 protein. The table records about 63,000 distinct CDR3 sequences, 10% to 15% of them present only once. V shed 3 bases and J shed 2 bases, with 17 bases lying between them. This CDR3 region has 15 residues. Germline CDR1 is DFQATT and CDR2 is SNEGSKA (reference sequence). Study conclusions and caveats: Anti-spike CD8 responses were favored by VDJdb matching, which missed private and CD4 specificities.

Sequences were obtained from whole blood. The TCR sequence derives from an adult who was a healthcare worker with PCR-confirmed SARS-CoV-2 infection or an uninfected control (not recorded which). This chain joins TRBV20-1 and TRBJ2-7; D uncertain. CDR3 nucleotide sequence: TGCAGTGCTAGGGCGATTGACGGTTGGACCTACGAGCAGTACTTC. Amino acid sequence: CSARAIDGWTYEQYF.